This T cell receptor (beta chain) was identified during a study of metastatic and nonmetastatic thyroid tumors. None of the patients had undergone any treatment ahead of thyroid surgery. CDR3 size: 15 residues. From germline, CDR1 is MDHEN and CDR2 SYDVKM. V lost 7 bases and J lost 0; bases outside the gene matches: 7. TCRdb re-analyzed the PCR reads using MiXCR. The sample comprises 5,300 or so clones, around 32% of which are singletons, and about 25% rests with the top ten. The chain is built from TRBV28 and TRBJ2-3, with 7 positions matching TRBD2. Sequencing was done on a sample of adjacent normal tissue. The receptor comes from a female donor with papillary thyroid cancer or a benign thyroid nodule (not recorded which). Some clones in this sample may be carry-over from other donors' samples. For the CDR3, the DNA is TGTGCCAGCACTATTGCGGGAGTTAGCACAGATACGCAGTATTTT. Translated: CASTIAGVSTDTQYF.